Listed below are T cell receptor beta chains from one sample, sequenced in a study of cytomegalovirus exposure and HLA in healthy donors. This table comes from immunoSEQ multiplex PCR, and its TCRdb copy is limited to in-frame clones, with some not included. In the table there are about 190,000 clones, roughly 85% of which are singletons. Material: PBMCs. The receptors were sampled from a woman under 30 in good health and CMV-seronegative. CDR3s include the opening cysteine and the closing phenylalanine or tryptophan. The order of the fields is V gene, J gene, clone size, D gene, CDR3 protein, CDR3 DNA. D genes are given only for firm matches. Only some rows state a clone size, as once, few, many or a class for expanded clones.

v_call: TRBV7-9
j_call: TRBJ1-5
clone_size: .
d_call: .
cdr3_aa: CASSLAQNQPQHF
cdr3_nt: TGTGCCAGCAGCTTAGCCCAAAATCAGCCCCAGCATTTT

v_call: TRBV9
j_call: TRBJ2-2
clone_size: .
d_call: .
cdr3_aa: CASSVEGVNTGELFF
cdr3_nt: TGTGCCAGCAGCGTAGAGGGGGTGAACACCGGGGAGCTGTTTTTT

v_call: TRBV19
j_call: TRBJ2-2
clone_size: .
d_call: .
cdr3_aa: CASRSGTQNTGELFF
cdr3_nt: TGTGCCAGTAGATCCGGGACACAAAACACCGGGGAGCTGTTTTTT

v_call: TRBV25-1
j_call: TRBJ1-5
clone_size: .
d_call: TRBD1
cdr3_aa: CASSRQGDQPQHF
cdr3_nt: TGTGCCAGCAGTCGACAGGGGGATCAGCCCCAGCATTTT

v_call: TRBV11-2
j_call: TRBJ1-1
clone_size: .
d_call: .
cdr3_aa: CASSLSQNTEAFF
cdr3_nt: TGTGCCAGCAGCTTATCACAGAACACTGAAGCTTTCTTT

v_call: TRBV9
j_call: TRBJ2-3
clone_size: .
d_call: TRBD2
cdr3_aa: CASSPTSGNTDTQYF
cdr3_nt: TGTGCCAGCAGCCCGACTAGCGGGAACACAGATACGCAGTATTTT

v_call: TRBV7-2
j_call: TRBJ2-5
clone_size: .
d_call: TRBD2
cdr3_aa: CASRDSGRETQYF
cdr3_nt: TGTGCCAGCAGGGATAGCGGGAGAGAGACCCAGTACTTC

v_call: TRBV6-5
j_call: TRBJ1-2
clone_size: .
d_call: .
cdr3_aa: CASSYVQGFYGYTF
cdr3_nt: TGTGCCAGCAGTTACGTTCAGGGGTTCTATGGCTACACCTTC

v_call: TRBV5-1
j_call: TRBJ2-5
clone_size: .
d_call: TRBD1
cdr3_aa: CASSGGQGEIETQYF
cdr3_nt: TGCGCCAGCAGCGGGGGACAGGGTGAGATAGAGACCCAGTACTTC

v_call: TRBV11-2
j_call: TRBJ2-5
clone_size: .
d_call: TRBD1
cdr3_aa: CASSTEPYGQGRETQYF
cdr3_nt: TGTGCCAGCAGCACTGAACCCTACGGACAGGGGCGTGAGACCCAGTACTTC

v_call: TRBV7-2
j_call: TRBJ1-5
clone_size: few
d_call: .
cdr3_aa: CASSQIGRSQGQPQHF
cdr3_nt: TGTGCCAGCAGTCAAATCGGCAGGTCCCAGGGTCAGCCCCAGCATTTT

v_call: TRBV7-9
j_call: TRBJ2-1
clone_size: once
d_call: .
cdr3_aa: CASSSTLPAFEQFF
cdr3_nt: TGTGCCAGCAGCTCGACTCTACCGGCTTTTGAGCAGTTCTTC

v_call: TRBV4-1
j_call: TRBJ2-1
clone_size: .
d_call: TRBD2
cdr3_aa: CASSQDSGTSVGEQFF
cdr3_nt: TGCGCCAGCAGCCAAGATTCCGGGACTAGCGTTGGGGAGCAGTTCTTC

v_call: TRBV9
j_call: TRBJ2-5
clone_size: few
d_call: TRBD2
cdr3_aa: CASSGLAGQETQYF
cdr3_nt: TGTGCCAGCAGCGGACTAGCGGGGCAAGAGACCCAGTACTTC

v_call: TRBV4-3
j_call: TRBJ2-1
clone_size: .
d_call: TRBD2
cdr3_aa: CASSHTSGSSSNEQFF
cdr3_nt: TGCGCCAGCAGCCACACTAGCGGGAGCAGTTCCAATGAGCAGTTCTTC

v_call: TRBV5-6
j_call: TRBJ2-1
clone_size: .
d_call: .
cdr3_aa: CASTSSPPLRGYYNEQFF
cdr3_nt: TGTGCCAGCACCTCGTCCCCTCCGCTGCGGGGCTACTACAATGAGCAGTTCTTC

v_call: TRBV2
j_call: TRBJ1-5
clone_size: .
d_call: .
cdr3_aa: CASTKQYSNQPQHF
cdr3_nt: TGTGCCAGCACTAAGCAATATAGCAATCAGCCCCAGCATTTT

v_call: TRBV6-6
j_call: TRBJ1-5
clone_size: .
d_call: .
cdr3_aa: CASSYFSNQPQHF
cdr3_nt: TGTGCCAGCAGTTACTTCAGTAATCAGCCCCAGCATTTT

v_call: TRBV6-1
j_call: TRBJ2-7
clone_size: .
d_call: .
cdr3_aa: CASTVARLSSYEQYF
cdr3_nt: TGTGCCAGCACCGTTGCGCGGTTAAGCTCCTACGAGCAGTACTTC

v_call: TRBV27
j_call: TRBJ1-4
clone_size: .
d_call: .
cdr3_aa: CASSLGGREIEKLFF
cdr3_nt: TGTGCCAGCAGTTTAGGCGGTCGCGAGATCGAAAAACTGTTTTTT

v_call: TRBV5-1
j_call: TRBJ2-1
clone_size: .
d_call: .
cdr3_aa: CASSLKDYSYNEQFF
cdr3_nt: TGCGCCAGCAGCTTGAAGGACTACTCCTACAATGAGCAGTTCTTC

v_call: TRBV19
j_call: TRBJ1-3
clone_size: .
d_call: .
cdr3_aa: CASSIRTGAGNTIYF
cdr3_nt: TGTGCCAGTAGTATACGGACCGGGGCTGGAAACACCATATATTTT

v_call: TRBV28
j_call: TRBJ1-2
clone_size: .
d_call: .
cdr3_aa: CASRTGQNTYGYTF
cdr3_nt: TGTGCCAGCAGAACCGGACAGAACACCTATGGCTACACCTTC

v_call: TRBV19
j_call: TRBJ2-1
clone_size: once
d_call: .
cdr3_aa: CASSIDRGESSYNEQFF
cdr3_nt: TGTGCCAGTAGTATAGATCGCGGAGAGAGCTCCTACAATGAGCAGTTCTTC

v_call: TRBV27
j_call: TRBJ1-5
clone_size: .
d_call: .
cdr3_aa: CASSLGTLEGPQHF
cdr3_nt: TGTGCCAGCAGTTTGGGGACTCTAGAAGGGCCCCAGCATTTT

v_call: TRBV11-3
j_call: TRBJ1-1
clone_size: .
d_call: .
cdr3_aa: CASSLGRMNTEAFF
cdr3_nt: TGTGCCAGCAGCTTAGGCAGGATGAACACTGAAGCTTTCTTT

v_call: TRBV23-1
j_call: TRBJ2-1
clone_size: .
d_call: TRBD2
cdr3_aa: CASSRSGLTYNEQFF
cdr3_nt: TGCGCCAGCAGTCGATCGGGACTAACCTACAATGAGCAGTTCTTC

v_call: TRBV6-1
j_call: TRBJ2-5
clone_size: once
d_call: TRBD1
cdr3_aa: CASSEAGTGGDQETQYF
cdr3_nt: TGTGCCAGCAGTGAAGCGGGGACAGGGGGCGACCAAGAGACCCAGTACTTC

v_call: TRBV13
j_call: TRBJ1-2
clone_size: .
d_call: .
cdr3_aa: CASSREPRVGYTF
cdr3_nt: TGTGCCAGCAGCCGAGAGCCCAGGGTTGGCTACACCTTC

v_call: TRBV5-1
j_call: TRBJ2-2
clone_size: few
d_call: .
cdr3_aa: CASSLDSFRELFF
cdr3_nt: TGCGCCAGCAGCTTGGATAGTTTTAGGGAGCTGTTTTTT

v_call: TRBV29-1
j_call: TRBJ2-3
clone_size: .
d_call: TRBD1
cdr3_aa: CSGGRDRGTDTQYF
cdr3_nt: TGCAGCGGCGGCCGGGACAGGGGGACAGATACGCAGTATTTT

v_call: TRBV5-5
j_call: TRBJ1-2
clone_size: .
d_call: TRBD1
cdr3_aa: CASSRVQGGLDYGYTF
cdr3_nt: TGTGCCAGCAGCCGGGTACAGGGGGGGCTCGACTATGGCTACACCTTC

v_call: TRBV7-9
j_call: TRBJ1-2
clone_size: once
d_call: TRBD1
cdr3_aa: CASSFGTGGGYGYTF
cdr3_nt: TGTGCCAGCAGCTTCGGGACAGGGGGAGGCTATGGCTACACCTTC

v_call: TRBV19
j_call: TRBJ1-5
clone_size: once
d_call: .
cdr3_aa: CASSISGRPYSNQPQHF
cdr3_nt: TGTGCCAGTAGTATCTCTGGCAGGCCATATAGCAATCAGCCCCAGCATTTT

v_call: TRBV4-3
j_call: TRBJ2-6
clone_size: .
d_call: .
cdr3_aa: CASSHDSSGANVLTF
cdr3_nt: TGCGCCAGCAGCCATGACAGCTCTGGGGCCAACGTCCTGACTTTC

v_call: TRBV5-6
j_call: TRBJ2-1
clone_size: .
d_call: TRBD2
cdr3_aa: CASRGTSGGYNEQFF
cdr3_nt: TGTGCCAGCAGAGGTACTAGCGGGGGTTACAATGAGCAGTTCTTC

v_call: TRBV7-6
j_call: TRBJ2-2
clone_size: .
d_call: .
cdr3_aa: CASSPLTGELFF
cdr3_nt: TGTGCCAGCAGCCCCTTGACCGGGGAGCTGTTTTTT

v_call: TRBV7-9
j_call: TRBJ2-1
clone_size: .
d_call: .
cdr3_aa: CASSSINEQFF
cdr3_nt: TGTGCCAGCAGCTCTATTAATGAGCAGTTCTTC

v_call: TRBV5-6
j_call: TRBJ2-1
clone_size: .
d_call: .
cdr3_aa: CASSSVTSSYNEQFF
cdr3_nt: TGTGCCAGCAGCTCTGTGACTAGCTCCTACAATGAGCAGTTCTTC

v_call: TRBV6-5
j_call: TRBJ2-3
clone_size: .
d_call: TRBD2
cdr3_aa: CASTQTSGSTDTQYF
cdr3_nt: TGTGCCAGCACCCAGACTAGCGGAAGCACAGATACGCAGTATTTT

v_call: TRBV5-1
j_call: TRBJ2-1
clone_size: .
d_call: TRBD2
cdr3_aa: CASSLETSGSFEEQFF
cdr3_nt: TGCGCCAGCAGCTTGGAGACTAGCGGGAGTTTCGAAGAGCAGTTCTTC

v_call: TRBV28
j_call: TRBJ2-1
clone_size: .
d_call: TRBD2
cdr3_aa: CASSTSGRVNEQFF
cdr3_nt: TGTGCCAGCAGTACTAGCGGGAGAGTAAATGAGCAGTTCTTC